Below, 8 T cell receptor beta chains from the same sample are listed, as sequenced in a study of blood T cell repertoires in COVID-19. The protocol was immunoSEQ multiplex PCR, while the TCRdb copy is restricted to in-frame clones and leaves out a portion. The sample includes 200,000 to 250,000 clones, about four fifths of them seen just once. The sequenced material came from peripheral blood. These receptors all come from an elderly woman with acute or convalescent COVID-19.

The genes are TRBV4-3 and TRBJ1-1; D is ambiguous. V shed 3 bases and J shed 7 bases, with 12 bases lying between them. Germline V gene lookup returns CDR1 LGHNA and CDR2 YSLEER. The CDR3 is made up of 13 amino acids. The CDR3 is CASSHGHGSEAFF. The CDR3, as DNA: TGCGCCAGCAGCCATGGGCATGGGAGTGAAGCTTTCTTT.

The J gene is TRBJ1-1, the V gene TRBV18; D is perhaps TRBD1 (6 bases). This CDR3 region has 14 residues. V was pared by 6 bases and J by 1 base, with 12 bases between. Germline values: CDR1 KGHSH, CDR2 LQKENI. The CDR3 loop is CASSARQENTEAFF. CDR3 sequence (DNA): TGTGCCAGCTCCGCCCGACAGGAGAACACTGAAGCTTTCTTT.

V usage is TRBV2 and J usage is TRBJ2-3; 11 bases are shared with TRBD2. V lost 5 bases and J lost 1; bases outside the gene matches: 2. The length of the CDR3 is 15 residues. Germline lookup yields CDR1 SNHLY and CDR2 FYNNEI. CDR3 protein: CASSTTSGGTDTQYF. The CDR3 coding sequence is TGTGCCAGCAGTACGACTAGCGGGGGCACAGATACGCAGTATTTT.

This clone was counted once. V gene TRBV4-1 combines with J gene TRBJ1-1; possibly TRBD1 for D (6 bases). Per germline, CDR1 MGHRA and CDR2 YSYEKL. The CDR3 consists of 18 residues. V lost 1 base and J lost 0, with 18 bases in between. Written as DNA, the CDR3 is TGCGCCAGCAGCCAAGCAGGGGTCAAGGGGAGAATGAACACTGAAGCTTTCTTT. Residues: CASSQAGVKGRMNTEAFF.

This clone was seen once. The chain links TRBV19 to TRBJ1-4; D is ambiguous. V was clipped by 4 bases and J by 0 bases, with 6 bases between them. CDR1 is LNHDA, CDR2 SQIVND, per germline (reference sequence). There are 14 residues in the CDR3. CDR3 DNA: TGTGCCAGTAGTACACAAGCAACTAATGAAAAACTGTTTTTT. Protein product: CASSTQATNEKLFF.

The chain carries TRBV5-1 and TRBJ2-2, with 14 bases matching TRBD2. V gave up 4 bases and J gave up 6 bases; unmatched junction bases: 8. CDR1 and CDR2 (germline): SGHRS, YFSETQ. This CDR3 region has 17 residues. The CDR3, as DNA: TGCGCCAGCAGCCAAGGACTAGCGGGGGGTAACGCCGGGGAGCTGTTTTTT. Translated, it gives CASSQGLAGGNAGELFF.

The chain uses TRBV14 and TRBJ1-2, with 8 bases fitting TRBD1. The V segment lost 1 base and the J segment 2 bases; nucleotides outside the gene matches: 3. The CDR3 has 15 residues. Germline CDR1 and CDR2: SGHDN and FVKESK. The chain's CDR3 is CASSQVGQANYGYTF. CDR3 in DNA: TGTGCCAGCAGCCAAGTGGGACAGGCGAACTATGGCTACACCTTC.

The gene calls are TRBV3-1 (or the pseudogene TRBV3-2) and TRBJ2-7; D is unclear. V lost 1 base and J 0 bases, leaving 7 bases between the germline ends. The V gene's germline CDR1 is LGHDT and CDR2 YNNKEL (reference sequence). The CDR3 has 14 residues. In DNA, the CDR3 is TGTGCCAGCAGCCAAGGTTATAGCTCCTACGAGCAGTACTTC. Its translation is CASSQGYSSYEQYF.